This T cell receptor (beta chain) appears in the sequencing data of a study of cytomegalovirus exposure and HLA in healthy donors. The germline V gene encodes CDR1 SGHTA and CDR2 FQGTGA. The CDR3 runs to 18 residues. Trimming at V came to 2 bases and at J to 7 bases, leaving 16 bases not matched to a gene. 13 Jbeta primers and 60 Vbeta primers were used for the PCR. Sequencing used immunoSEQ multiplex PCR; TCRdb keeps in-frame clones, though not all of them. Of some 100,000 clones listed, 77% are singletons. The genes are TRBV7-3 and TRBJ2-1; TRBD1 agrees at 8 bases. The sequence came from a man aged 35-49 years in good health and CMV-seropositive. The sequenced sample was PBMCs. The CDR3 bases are TGTGCCAGCAGCTTATCTGGGCAGGGGGCTATAGAGTTGAATGAGCAGTTCTTC. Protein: CASSLSGQGAIELNEQFF.